A selection of T cell receptor beta chains follows, all from one sample in a study of post-analysis software for immune sequencing data. MiXCR, run by TCRdb on the PCR reads, gives a single entry per CDR3 protein. The data show about 560,000 distinct CDR3 sequences, roughly 46% seen once. Sequenced input: blood. Receptors originate from a girl aged 10-17 years with multiple sclerosis. CDR3s include the opening cysteine and the closing phenylalanine or tryptophan. The D gene is left open where the match is weak. The size entry is marked missing in some rows and otherwise reads once, few, many or a size class.

>TRBV20-1|TRBJ2-7|NA|13|NA
TGCAGTGCCACTCATCCCAGCTCCTACGAGCAGTACTTC
CSATHPSSYEQYF
>TRBV6-2/TRBV6-3|TRBJ2-7|once|15|TRBD1
TGTGCCAGCAGTCCCTCCGGGACAGGGAGGAACGGGCAGTACTTC
CASSPSGTGRNGQYF
>TRBV20-1|TRBJ2-7|many|15|TRBD2
TGCAGTGCGCGGACTAGCGCGATGACTACGAGTGGGCAGTACTTC
CSARTSAMTTSGQYF
>TRBV12-3/TRBV12-4|TRBJ2-1|NA|14|NA
TGTGCCAGCATTACCTTTTTGGGCCACAATGAGCAGTTCTTC
CASITFLGHNEQFF
>TRBV13|TRBJ2-7|NA|19|TRBD1
TGTGCCAGCAGCCAGCCCCCGTTGGCCGGGACAGGGTTGCCCTACGAGCAGTACTTC
CASSQPPLAGTGLPYEQYF
>TRBV7-9|TRBJ2-7|NA|18|TRBD2
TGTGCCAGCAGCTTAGGACCTAGGTCTGGCGGGAGGGCCTCCGAGCAGTACTTC
CASSLGPRSGGRASEQYF
>TRBV12-3/TRBV12-4|TRBJ1-1|NA|12|NA
TGTGCCAGCAGCTACAGGGCCACTGAAGCTTTCTTT
CASSYRATEAFF
>TRBV4-2|TRBJ2-7|NA|15|NA
TGTGCCAGCAGCCAAGCCCCGGGTTTGGGATACGAGCAGTACTTC
CASSQAPGLGYEQYF
>TRBV5-1|TRBJ2-5|few|15|TRBD2
TGCGCCAGCAGCCTTGGGGCTAGCGGGAGTGAGACCCAGTACTTC
CASSLGASGSETQYF
>TRBV4-1|TRBJ2-4|NA|16|NA
TGCGCCAGCAGCCAAGAAACGAGGACTTTAGGGGGCATTCAGTACTTC
CASSQETRTLGGIQYF